This T cell receptor beta chain came from a study of tumor-infiltrating lymphocytes in localized non-small cell lung cancer (dated by TCRdb to about 2021). Turning to the overall study: The cohort covered several histologies, both smokers and never-smokers, and patients whose samples were collected after neoadjuvant chemotherapy. Resected tumor tissue and uninvolved lung tissue described as non-adjacent to the tumor were contributed by each patient, with both tissues obtained from the same patient. Flow cytometry, multiplex immunofluorescence, RNA-seq, exome sequencing and proteomics were applied to the same patients as TCR sequencing, which was one of several integrated assays. The overall ICON cohort comprised 160 or so surgical patients with localized non-small cell lung cancer whose tumors were resected. A total of some 56 patients were included in the paired tumor versus uninvolved lung comparison of immunoSEQ T-cell fraction.

The CDR3 holds 13 amino acids from the cysteine to the phenylalanine. Kept here is only the CDR3 DNA, which spans 39 bases and is read in frame from base 1. Looking up the germline V gene yields CDR1 MNHEY and CDR2 SVGAGI. Trimming costs V 4 bases and J 4 bases, and their ends lie 10 bases apart. TCR sequencing with the immunoSEQ assay provided the T-cell fraction in tumor and uninvolved lung tissue. The paper's processing steps were these. To analyze survival, patients were divided into a high T-cell fraction group (upper tertile) and a low T-cell fraction group (lower two tertiles), and the two groups were compared using a log-rank test. Paired tumor versus uninvolved lung differences in T-cell fraction were tested with a signed-rank test. As stored in TCRdb, this immuneACCESS dataset retains in-frame rearrangements with V and J assigned. A fraction of the clones does not appear; measured against another copy, unresolved V genes explain less than half of the discrepancy, and the remainder lacks a known reason. V, J and clone size were drawn from that table, and D and trimming were deduced from the DNA. This sample comprises about 10,000 clones, around 82% of them detected only once. 15% to 20% of the sample lies in the top ten.

This clone was seen only once. The target of this receptor is not known. Per-base quality was not reported, and no clone a single base away is much larger than it. Enrollment in ICON was initiated in the first half of 2016, and the last patient was enrolled in the second half of 2018. From a subcohort of 76 patients, fresh tumor and matched uninvolved tissue were collected for in-depth immune analyses, including TCR sequencing. DNA isolated from bulk tissue, without cell sorting, was used for TCR sequencing. What the research found in general, with its limitations: Different pieces of the same tissue were used for different assays, so technical variation could not be separated from intratumor heterogeneity. TCRbeta sequencing supported higher T cell infiltration in tumors than in uninvolved lung tissue, consistent with immunofluorescence CD3 counts. TCR-derived T-cell fraction did not differ between the flow cytometry-defined immunotypes IM1 (good prognosis) and IM2 (poor prognosis). Assay coverage varied across patients depending on available tissue quantity, so only a subset of the cohort had TCR sequencing.

The sequence links TRBV6-5 to TRBJ1-1; the D gene is perhaps TRBD1, on 6 matching bases. The material sequenced was uninvolved lung tissue not adjacent to the tumor. The sequence was collected from a human donor with non-small cell lung cancer. The CDR3 region reads CASSSQGLTEAFF. The sequence in DNA is TGTGCCAGCAGTTCACAGGGCCTCACTGAAGCTTTCTTT.